This T cell receptor (beta chain) emerged from a study of post-analysis software for immune sequencing data. To note about this clonotype: Its antigen is unidentified.

Tagging with unique molecular identifiers was a feature of the TCR beta cDNA libraries. Each CDR3 protein gets one entry after TCRdb re-called the PCR reads with MiXCR. The sample lists about 800,000 distinct CDR3 sequences, about 27% occurring once. General study points: About five TRBV segments, including TRBV5-6, TRBV5-1 and TRBV20-1, were more frequent in patients than controls.

Germline CDR1 reads SGHRS; CDR2 reads YFSETQ. V was clipped by 2 bases and J by 6 bases, with 8 bases between them. The CDR3 consists of 13 residues. The chain joins TRBV5-1 to TRBJ2-2, with D possibly TRBD1 on 5 matching bases. The receptor was isolated from a girl aged 5-17 years with multiple sclerosis. The sample taken for sequencing was blood. In DNA form, the CDR3 reads TGCGCCAGCAGCTTACAGGCCGCCGGGGAGCTGTTTTTT. Its translation is CASSLQAAGELFF.